Shown below are 20 T cell receptor beta chains from a single sample sequenced in a study of blood T cell repertoires in COVID-19. This table comes from immunoSEQ multiplex PCR, and its TCRdb copy is limited to in-frame clones, with some not included. The sample holds under 60,000 clones, 83% seen once. Material for sequencing was peripheral blood. The receptor source for this set is a human donor in a cohort sampled during active COVID-19.

This clone was seen more than once but under ten times. The chain has TRBV9 and TRBJ2-1; 14 nucleotides align to TRBD2. Germline V lookup: CDR1 SGDLS, CDR2 YYNGEE. Trimming at V came to 0 bases and at J to 0 bases, leaving 2 bases not matched to a gene. The CDR3 consists of 18 residues. The CDR3, as DNA: TGTGCCAGCAGCGTAGGGGGGACTAGCGGGAGCTCCTACAATGAGCAGTTCTTC. It translates to CASSVGGTSGSSYNEQFF.

The chain recombines TRBV13 with TRBJ2-5; 7 nucleotides line up with TRBD1. Per the germline V gene, CDR1 is PRHDT and CDR2 is FYEKMQ (reference sequence). This CDR3 has 13 amino acids. V gave up 5 bases and J gave up 7 bases; unmatched junction bases: 7. CDR3 DNA: TGTGCCAGCAGCCTAACAGGGGCCCCGACCCAGTACTTC. Protein: CASSLTGAPTQYF.

This clone was detected only once. The chain uses TRBV19 and TRBJ1-2; 7 bases map to TRBD1. Germline lookup yields CDR1 LNHDA and CDR2 SQIVND (reference sequence). The length of the CDR3 is 12 residues. The junction had 7 bases not matched to a gene; V was cut back by 7 bases and J by 8 bases. The CDR3 region has the DNA TGTGCCAGTATGAGACAGGGAGGAGGCTACACCTTC. It encodes CASMRQGGGYTF.

The CDR3 DNA sequence: TGTGCCAGCAGCTTAGGGGCGGGGGTCCCTTTTCAGTTCTTC. Its protein is CASSLGAGVPFQFF. The chain links TRBV7-2 to TRBJ2-1; 7 bases are shared with TRBD2. Looked up from germline, CDR1 is SGHTA and CDR2 is FQGNSA. V was clipped by 1 base and J by 13 bases; unmatched bases: 10. This CDR3 has 14 amino acids.

The sample holds one count of this clone. The chain links TRBV30 to TRBJ1-4; 8 positions agree with TRBD1. The germline gives CDR1 GTSNPN, CDR2 SVGIG (reference sequence). This CDR3 region has 14 residues. The junction had 7 bases not matched to a gene; V was cut back by 3 bases and J by 7 bases. Here the CDR3 reads CAWRHQGAGEKLFF. DNA for the CDR3: TGTGCCTGGAGACACCAGGGGGCGGGTGAAAAACTGTTTTTT. Together with reference TRBV30 and TRBJ1-4, the CDR3 gives the full variable domain: SQTIHQWPATLVQPVGSPLSLECTVEGTSNPNLYWYRQAAGRGLQLLFYSVGIGQISSEVPQNLSASRPQDRQFILSSKKLLLSDSGFYLCAWRHQGAGEKLFFGSGTQLSVL.

This rearrangement joins TRBV11-2 to TRBJ1-1; D is possibly TRBD1 (6 bases). The V end lost 1 base, the J end lost 4 bases, and 10 bases lay between the germline ends. The CDR3 has 14 amino acids. The germline V gene encodes CDR1 SGHAT and CDR2 FQNNGV. The DNA for the CDR3 is TGTGCCAGCAGCTTAGTATCAGGGGTCACTGAAGCTTTCTTT. It is translated as CASSLVSGVTEAFF.

The V and J genes are TRBV11-2 and TRBJ1-2, with D possibly matching TRBD1 (5 bases). CDR1 and CDR2 from the germline V gene are SGHAT and FQNNGV. The germline V and J ends were trimmed by 1 base and 1 base, with 13 bases remaining between them. CDR3 length: 16 residues. CDR3 residues: CASSLGQGLLNYGYTF. DNA of the CDR3: TGTGCCAGCAGCTTAGGGCAGGGCCTCCTTAACTATGGCTACACCTTC.

The rearrangement joins TRBV4-3 to TRBJ1-6, with 7 bases aligning to TRBD1. This CDR3 has 18 residues. Germline CDR1 and CDR2: LGHNA and YSLEER. The ends lost 5 bases at V and 6 bases at J; junction bases unmatched: 16. The CDR3 protein is CASSAGAYGTEGNSPLHF. In DNA, the CDR3 is TGCGCCAGCAGCGCAGGGGCCTACGGGACAGAGGGTAATTCACCCCTCCACTTT.

This sequence joins TRBV12-3 or TRBV12-4 and TRBJ1-2, with D perhaps TRBD1 (5 bases). Deletions cut 3 bases from V and 6 bases from J, with 11 bases between. The CDR3 loop spans 13 amino acids. The CDR3 reads CASSLRRGDGYTF. In DNA, the CDR3 is TGTGCCAGCAGTTTGAGGAGGGGTGATGGCTACACCTTC.

This chain's CDR3 is CSVGAGGSGYTF. The CDR3 nucleotides read TGCAGCGTTGGGGCAGGGGGCTCTGGCTACACCTTC. The V gene is TRBV29-1, the J gene TRBJ1-2, with TRBD1 matching over 8 bases. The CDR3 contains 12 residues. Germline V gene sequence: CDR1 SQVTM, CDR2 ANQGSEA. Unmatched junction bases numbered 5, after V lost 4 bases and J lost 7 bases.

J is TRBJ2-2 and V is TRBV6-5, with 7 bases lining up with TRBD2. V was pared by 4 bases and J by 1 base, with 0 bases of the junction left unmatched. There are 14 residues in the CDR3. Germline CDR1 is MNHEY and CDR2 is SVGAGI. The CDR3 nucleotides are TGTGCCAGCAGTTCTAGCGGGAACACCGGGGAGCTGTTTTTT. It translates to CASSSSGNTGELFF.

This chain connects TRBV5-1 to TRBJ1-3, with D possibly being TRBD1 (5 bases). With 0 bases removed from V and 4 bases from J, the gap between germline ends came to 11 bases. This CDR3 comprises 15 residues. Germline values: CDR1 SGHRS, CDR2 YFSETQ. The CDR3 spells CASSLDDSFGNTIYF. The CDR3 DNA reads as TGCGCCAGCAGCTTGGATGACAGTTTCGGAAACACCATATATTTT.

This chain connects TRBV5-5 to TRBJ1-2; weak D call: TRBD1 (5 bases). Germline CDR1 is SGHKS and CDR2 is YYEKEE (reference sequence). V shed 4 bases and J shed 4 bases, with 14 bases lying between them. The CDR3 is made up of 14 amino acids. The CDR3 DNA sequence: TGTGCCAGCAGCGCTGGCGTGGGGGGCTATGGCTACACCTTC. Amino acid sequence: CASSAGVGGYGYTF.

This rearrangement joins TRBV27 to TRBJ2-5; D ambiguous. The CDR3 covers 14 residues. Trimming removed 0 bases at V and 7 bases at J, with 12 bases between. Germline V gene lookup returns CDR1 MNHEY and CDR2 SMNVEV (reference sequence). The CDR3 is CASSLSVHRSTQYF. CDR3 in DNA: TGTGCCAGCAGTTTATCGGTACACCGTTCGACCCAGTACTTC.

V and J are TRBV6-2 or TRBV6-3 and TRBJ1-2, with D perhaps matching TRBD1 (5 bases). The V gene lost 2 bases and the J gene lost 3 bases, with 22 bases spanning the gap. The CDR3 loop spans 18 amino acids. Germline loops: CDR1 MNHEY, CDR2 SVGEGT. The CDR3 DNA is TGTGCCAGCAGTTACGAGCGTTCCCGACGGCCCAGGGACTATGGCTACACCTTC. Its translation is CASSYERSRRPRDYGYTF.

The chain has TRBV5-6 and TRBJ2-1; no clear D. The CDR3 is 13 amino acids. In germline, CDR1 is SGHDT, CDR2 YYEEEE. V was clipped by 4 bases and J by 7 bases, with 12 bases between them. The CDR3, as DNA: TGTGCCAGCAGCGCTTTCGCAGGTAATGAGCAGTTCTTC. Its translation: CASSAFAGNEQFF.

The chain carries TRBV2 and TRBJ1-5; perhaps TRBD1 as D (5 bases). Germline V CDR1 and CDR2: SNHLY, FYNNEI. This CDR3 has 16 residues. V lost 7 bases to trimming and J lost 0 bases, with 16 bases between them. CDR3 sequence: CASNDLGAYSNQPQHF. The CDR3 region has the DNA TGTGCCAGCAATGACCTTGGGGCTTATAGCAATCAGCCCCAGCATTTT.

The chain links TRBV18 to TRBJ1-2, with 8 positions matching TRBD1. CDR3 length equals 13 residues. Germline trimming cut 3 bases from V and 7 bases from J; bases unmatched to any gene: 4. The germline V gene has CDR1 KGHSH and CDR2 LQKENI. CDR3 sequence (DNA): TGTGCCAGCTCACCCGACAGGGGAAGTGGCTACACCTTC. It specifies CASSPDRGSGYTF. The full variable domain, completed using reference TRBV18 and TRBJ1-2, is NAGVMQNPRHLVRRRGQEARLRCSPMKGHSHVYWYRQLPEEGLKFMVYLQKENIIDESGMPKERFSAEFPKEGPSILRIQQVVRGDSAAYFCASSPDRGSGYTFGSGTRLTVV.

The chain uses TRBV5-6 and TRBJ1-6, with 11 positions matching TRBD1. Germline-derived CDR1 and CDR2 are SGHDT and YYEEEE. J gave up 7 bases and V 4 bases, and 7 bases lay outside the gene matches. The length of the CDR3 is 16 residues. The CDR3 spells CASSGAGTGGNSPLHF. CDR3 nucleotide sequence: TGTGCCAGCAGCGGAGCCGGGACAGGGGGAAATTCACCCCTCCACTTT. The full variable domain, in which reference TRBV5-6 and TRBJ1-6 provide the parts outside the CDR3, is DAGVTQSPTHLIKTRGQQVTLRCSPKSGHDTVSWYQQALGQGPQFIFQYYEEEERQRGNFPDRFSGHQFPNYSSELNVNALLLGDSALYLCASSGAGTGGNSPLHFGNGTRLTVT.

The chain is built from TRBV12-3 or TRBV12-4 and TRBJ1-2; 7 positions match TRBD1. The CDR3 runs 13 residues. V trimming: 6 bases; J trimming: 4 bases; junction bases outside the gene matches: 5. The CDR3 DNA follows: TGTGCCAGCAGGAGGGGACAGTCCTATGGCTACACCTTC. Its protein product is CASRRGQSYGYTF.